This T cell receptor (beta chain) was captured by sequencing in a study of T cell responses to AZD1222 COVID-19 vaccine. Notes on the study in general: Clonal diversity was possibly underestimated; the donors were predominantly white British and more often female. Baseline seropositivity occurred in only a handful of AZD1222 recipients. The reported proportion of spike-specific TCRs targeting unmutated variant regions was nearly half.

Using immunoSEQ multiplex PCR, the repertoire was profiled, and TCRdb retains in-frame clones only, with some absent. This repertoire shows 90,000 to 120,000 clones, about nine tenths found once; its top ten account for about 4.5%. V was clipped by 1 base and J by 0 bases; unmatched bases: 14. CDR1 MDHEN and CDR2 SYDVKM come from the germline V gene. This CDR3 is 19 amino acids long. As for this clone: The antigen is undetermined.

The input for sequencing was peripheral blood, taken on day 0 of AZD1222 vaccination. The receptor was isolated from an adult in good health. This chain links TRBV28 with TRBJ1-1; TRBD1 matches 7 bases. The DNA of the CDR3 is TGTGCCAGCAGTTTATTACGCAGGGGGTCCTTCCCGGTGAACACTGAAGCTTTCTTT. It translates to CASSLLRRGSFPVNTEAFF.